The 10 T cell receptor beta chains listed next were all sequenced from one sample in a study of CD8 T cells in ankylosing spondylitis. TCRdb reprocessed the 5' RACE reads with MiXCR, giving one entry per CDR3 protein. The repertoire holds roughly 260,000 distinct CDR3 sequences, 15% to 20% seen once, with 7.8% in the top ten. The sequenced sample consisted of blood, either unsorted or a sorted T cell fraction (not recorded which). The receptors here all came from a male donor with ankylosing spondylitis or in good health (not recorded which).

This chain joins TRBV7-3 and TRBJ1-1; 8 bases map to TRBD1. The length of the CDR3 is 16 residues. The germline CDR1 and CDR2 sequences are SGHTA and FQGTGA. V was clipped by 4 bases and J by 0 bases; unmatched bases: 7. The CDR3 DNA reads TGTGCCAGCAGCTCCTCAGGGGGCGACATGAACACTGAAGCTTTCTTT. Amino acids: CASSSSGGDMNTEAFF.

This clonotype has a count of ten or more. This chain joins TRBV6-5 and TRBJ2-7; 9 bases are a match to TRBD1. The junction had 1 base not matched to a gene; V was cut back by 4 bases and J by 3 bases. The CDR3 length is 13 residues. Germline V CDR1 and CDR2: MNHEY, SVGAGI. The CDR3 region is CASSWGQGYEQYV. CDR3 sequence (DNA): TGTGCCAGCAGTTGGGGACAGGGCTACGAGCAGTACGTC.

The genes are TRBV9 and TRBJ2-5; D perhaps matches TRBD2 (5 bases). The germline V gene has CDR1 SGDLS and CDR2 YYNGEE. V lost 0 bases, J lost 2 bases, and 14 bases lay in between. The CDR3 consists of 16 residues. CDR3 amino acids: CASSVGQASGQETQYF. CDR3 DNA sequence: TGTGCCAGCAGCGTAGGGCAGGCGAGCGGACAAGAGACCCAGTACTTC.

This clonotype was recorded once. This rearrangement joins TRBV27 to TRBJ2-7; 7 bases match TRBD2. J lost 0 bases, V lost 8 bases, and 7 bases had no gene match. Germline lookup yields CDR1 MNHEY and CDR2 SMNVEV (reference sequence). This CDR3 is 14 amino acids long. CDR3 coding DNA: TGTGCCAGCCGGGGTTCTAGCGGCTCCTACGAGCAGTACGTC. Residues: CASRGSSGSYEQYV.

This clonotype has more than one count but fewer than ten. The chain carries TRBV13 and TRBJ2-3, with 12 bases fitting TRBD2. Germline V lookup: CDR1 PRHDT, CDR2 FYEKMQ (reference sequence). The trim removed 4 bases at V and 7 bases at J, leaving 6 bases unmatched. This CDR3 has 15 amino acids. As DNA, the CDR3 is TGTGCCAGCAGCTCTAGCGGGGGGGCCGGGAATACGCAGTATTTT. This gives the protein CASSSSGGAGNTQYF.

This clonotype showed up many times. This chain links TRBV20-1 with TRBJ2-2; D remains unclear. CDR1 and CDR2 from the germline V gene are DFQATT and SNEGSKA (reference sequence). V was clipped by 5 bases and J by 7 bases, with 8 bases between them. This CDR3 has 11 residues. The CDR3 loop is CSAGRSGELFF. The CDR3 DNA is TGCAGTGCTGGCCGAAGCGGGGAGCTGTTTTTT.

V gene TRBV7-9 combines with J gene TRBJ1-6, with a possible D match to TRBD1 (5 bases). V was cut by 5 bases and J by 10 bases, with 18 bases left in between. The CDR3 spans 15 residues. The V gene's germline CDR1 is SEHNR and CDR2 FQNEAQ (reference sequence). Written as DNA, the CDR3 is TGTGCCAGCAGCCTGGGGCGGGGAGCAGGATCACCCCTCCACTTT. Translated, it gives CASSLGRGAGSPLHF.

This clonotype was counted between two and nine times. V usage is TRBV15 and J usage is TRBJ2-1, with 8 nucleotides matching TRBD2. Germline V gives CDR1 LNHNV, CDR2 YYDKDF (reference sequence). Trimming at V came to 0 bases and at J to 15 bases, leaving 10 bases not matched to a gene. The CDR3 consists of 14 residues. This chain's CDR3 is CATSRDRARGVGFF. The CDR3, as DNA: TGTGCCACCAGCAGAGATCGGGCGCGGGGGGTTGGGTTCTTC. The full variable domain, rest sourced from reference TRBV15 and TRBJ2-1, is DAMVIQNPRYQVTQFGKPVTLSCSQTLNHNVMYWYQQKSSQAPKLLFHYYDKDFNNEADTPDNFQSRRPNTSFCFLDIRSPGLGDTAMYLCATSRDRARGVGFFGPGTRLTVL.

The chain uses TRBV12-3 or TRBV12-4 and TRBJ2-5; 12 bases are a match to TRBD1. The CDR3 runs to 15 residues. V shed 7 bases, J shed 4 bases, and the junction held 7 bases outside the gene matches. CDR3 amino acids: CASTPGQGAGETQYF. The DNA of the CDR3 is TGTGCCAGCACCCCGGGACAGGGGGCTGGAGAGACCCAGTACTTC.

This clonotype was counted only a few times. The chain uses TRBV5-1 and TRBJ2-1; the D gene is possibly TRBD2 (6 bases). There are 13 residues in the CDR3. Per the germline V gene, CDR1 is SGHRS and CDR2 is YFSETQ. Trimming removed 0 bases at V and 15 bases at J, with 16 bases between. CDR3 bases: TGCGCCAGCAGCTTGGAAGGTCCGGGACTTGGGTTCTTC. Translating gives CASSLEGPGLGFF.